These 13 T cell receptor beta chains were all obtained from the same sample, sequenced in a study of shared clonotypes between healthy human individuals. TCRdb's copy holds only in-frame clones and misses some; the assay was immunoSEQ multiplex PCR. In the table there are about 2 million clones, 95% of which are singletons. The sample was naive CD4+ T cells sorted from blood. Subset reported: CD45RA+ positively selected. Source of these receptors: a man between 18 and 35 years old in good health.

The V gene is TRBV19, the J gene TRBJ2-2; D remains ambiguous. V shed 5 bases and J shed 1 base, with 11 bases lying between them. CDR1 is LNHDA and CDR2 is SQIVND in the germline V gene (reference sequence). This CDR3 has 15 amino acids. This chain's CDR3 is CASSLQKLNTGELFF. The CDR3 DNA is TGTGCCAGTAGTCTACAGAAATTGAACACCGGGGAGCTGTTTTTT.

The rearrangement joins TRBV14 to TRBJ1-1; the D gene is possibly TRBD1 (6 bases). The CDR3 is made up of 19 amino acids. Germline V gene lookup returns CDR1 SGHDN and CDR2 FVKESK. V lost 4 bases and J lost 1, with 25 bases in between. CDR3 nucleotides: TGTGCCAGCAGCCCGCACCGGGGTAGGGCCGGGACAAAGAACACTGAAGCTTTCTTT. The encoded protein is CASSPHRGRAGTKNTEAFF. The full variable domain, rest sourced from reference TRBV14 and TRBJ1-1, is EAGVTQFPSHSVIEKGQTVTLRCDPISGHDNLYWYRRVMGKEIKFLLHFVKESKQDESGMPNNRFLAERTGGTYSTLKVQPAELEDSGVYFCASSPHRGRAGTKNTEAFFGQGTRLTVV.

Remarks on this clone: Other DNA sequences in this sample translate to the same CDR3. The gene calls are TRBV10-3 and TRBJ1-2; D gene uncertain. The V end lost 0 bases, the J end lost 5 bases, and 7 bases lay between the germline ends. Germline V CDR1 and CDR2: ENHRY, SYGVKD. The CDR3 spans 13 residues. The CDR3 loop is CAISESASYGYTF. CDR3 DNA sequence: TGTGCCATCAGTGAGTCCGCCAGTTATGGCTACACCTTC.

This clone was observed a single time. The V call is TRBV9, the J call TRBJ1-5; possibly TRBD1 for D (6 bases). Trimming cost V 4 bases and J 3 bases, with 11 bases left between them. This CDR3 contains 14 residues. Germline loops: CDR1 SGDLS, CDR2 YYNGEE. The CDR3 coding sequence is TGTGCCAGCAGCACCGGACAGATCAATCAGCCCCAGCATTTT. Translated, it gives CASSTGQINQPQHF.

The table lists this clone with a count of one. In the same sample, other DNA sequences code for this CDR3. This chain links TRBV5-1 with TRBJ2-7; no clear D. V shed 0 bases and J shed 3 bases, with 4 bases lying between them. Germline lookup yields CDR1 SGHRS and CDR2 YFSETQ. The CDR3 runs 12 residues. The CDR3 DNA reads as TGCGCCAGCAGCTTGGACATCTACGAGCAGTACTTC. This translates into CASSLDIYEQYF.

This clone was observed a single time. This CDR3 is also generated by other DNA sequences in the sample. The V and J genes are TRBV5-1 and TRBJ1-1, with D tentatively TRBD1 (5 bases). Germline V gene lookup returns CDR1 SGHRS and CDR2 YFSETQ. The CDR3 sequence is 14 residues long. V was shortened by 5 bases and J by 1 base, with 12 bases between the two germline ends. The CDR3 region is CASSLGDRNTEAFF. CDR3 DNA sequence: TGCGCCAGCAGTCTAGGAGACAGGAACACTGAAGCTTTCTTT.

The chain recombines TRBV6-1 with TRBJ1-5, with TRBD1 matching over 8 bases. Per the germline V gene, CDR1 is MNHNS and CDR2 is SASEGT. The CDR3 covers 15 residues. V lost 1 base and J lost 7; bases outside the gene matches: 6. In DNA form, the CDR3 reads TGTGCCAGCAGTGAAGTCCCAGGGGGCCAGCAGCCCCAGCATTTT. It is translated as CASSEVPGGQQPQHF.

This clone was seen just once. The gene calls are TRBV27 and TRBJ1-2; 9 positions match TRBD1. This CDR3 comprises 15 residues. The germline CDR1 and CDR2 sequences are MNHEY and SMNVEV (reference sequence). Unmatched junction bases numbered 8, after V lost 6 bases and J lost 3 bases. The CDR3 sequence: CASSPGTGIYYGYTF. CDR3 DNA sequence: TGTGCCAGCAGCCCCGGGACAGGGATATACTATGGCTACACCTTC.

The chain uses TRBV4-3 and TRBJ2-3, with D perhaps assigned TRBD1 or TRBD2 (5 bases each). The CDR3 runs 16 residues. Germline V gene sequence: CDR1 LGHNA, CDR2 YSLEER. V lost 4 bases and J 6 bases, leaving 20 bases between the germline ends. CDR3: CASSRGSGAGLDTQYF. The CDR3, as DNA: TGCGCCAGCAGCCGCGGATCTGGGGCCGGACTGGATACGCAGTATTTT.

V and J are TRBV7-8 and TRBJ2-1, with 8 bases aligning to TRBD1. CDR3 length: 15 amino acids. V lost 5 bases to trimming and J lost 4 bases; unmatched junction nucleotides: 7. Germline CDR1 reads SGHVS; CDR2 reads FQNEAQ. Here the CDR3 DNA reads TGTGCCAGCAGCGATAGACAGGGGATATACAATGAGCAGTTCTTC. It is translated as CASSDRQGIYNEQFF.

The chain links TRBV30 to TRBJ2-7; TRBD1 aligns across 8 bases. The V gene's germline CDR1 is GTSNPN and CDR2 SVGIG (reference sequence). V shed 2 bases, J shed 3 bases, and the junction held 6 bases outside the gene matches. This CDR3 has 14 residues. The CDR3 coding sequence is TGTGCCTGGAGTTTTTCGGACAGGGTCTACGAGCAGTACTTC. Its protein is CAWSFSDRVYEQYF.

Here the CDR3 DNA reads TGTGCCAGCTCACGGGACGGCGCCTACGAGCAGTACTTC. The encoded protein is CASSRDGAYEQYF. V is TRBV18 and J is TRBJ2-7, with D perhaps given as TRBD1 or TRBD2 (5 bases each). The CDR3 extends over 13 amino acids. Germline loops: CDR1 KGHSH, CDR2 LQKENI. Between the trimmed V and J ends, which lost 4 bases and 2 bases, there was a span of 9 bases.

The gene calls are TRBV6-1 and TRBJ1-5; D uncertain. Germline CDR1 is MNHNS and CDR2 is SASEGT. There are 15 residues in the CDR3. With 7 bases removed from V and 1 base from J, the gap between germline ends came to 14 bases. CDR3 coding DNA: TGTGCCAGCACTCGAACCGGGAGAAGCAATCAGCCCCAGCATTTT. This encodes CASTRTGRSNQPQHF.